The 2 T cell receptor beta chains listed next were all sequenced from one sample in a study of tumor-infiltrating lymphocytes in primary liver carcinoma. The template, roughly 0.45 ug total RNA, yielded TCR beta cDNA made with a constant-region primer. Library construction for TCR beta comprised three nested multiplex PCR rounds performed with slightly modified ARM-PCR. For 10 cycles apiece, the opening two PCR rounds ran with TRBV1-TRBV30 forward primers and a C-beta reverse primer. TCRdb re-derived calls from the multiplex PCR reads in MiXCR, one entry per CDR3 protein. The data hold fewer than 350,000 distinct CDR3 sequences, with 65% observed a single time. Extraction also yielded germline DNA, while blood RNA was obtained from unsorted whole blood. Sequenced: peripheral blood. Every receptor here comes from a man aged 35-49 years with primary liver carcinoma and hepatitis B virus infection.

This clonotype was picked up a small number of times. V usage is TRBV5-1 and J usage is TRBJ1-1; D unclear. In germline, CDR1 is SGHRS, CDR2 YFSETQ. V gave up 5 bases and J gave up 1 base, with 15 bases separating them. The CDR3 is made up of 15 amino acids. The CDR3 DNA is TGCGCCAGCAGGCTCGGAGAGAACAAGAACACTGAAGCTTTCTTT. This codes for CASRLGENKNTEAFF.

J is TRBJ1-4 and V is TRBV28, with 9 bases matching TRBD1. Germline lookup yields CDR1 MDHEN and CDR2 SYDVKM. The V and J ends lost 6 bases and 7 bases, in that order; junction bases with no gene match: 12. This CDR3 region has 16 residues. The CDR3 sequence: CASSPDHRGRGEKLFF. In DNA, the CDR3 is TGTGCCAGCAGCCCGGACCACAGGGGGCGAGGTGAAAAACTGTTTTTT.